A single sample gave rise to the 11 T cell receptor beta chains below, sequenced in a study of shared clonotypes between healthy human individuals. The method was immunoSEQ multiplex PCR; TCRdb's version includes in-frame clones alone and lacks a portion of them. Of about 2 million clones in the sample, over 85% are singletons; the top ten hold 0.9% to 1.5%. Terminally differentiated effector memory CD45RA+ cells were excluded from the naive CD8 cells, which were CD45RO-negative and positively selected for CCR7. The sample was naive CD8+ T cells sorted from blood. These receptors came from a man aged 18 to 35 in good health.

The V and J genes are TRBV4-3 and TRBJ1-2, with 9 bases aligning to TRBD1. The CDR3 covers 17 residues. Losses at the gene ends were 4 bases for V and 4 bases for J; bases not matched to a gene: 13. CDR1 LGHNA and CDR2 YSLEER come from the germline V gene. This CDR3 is CASSLQTRTGAAYGYTF. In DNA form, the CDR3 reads TGCGCCAGCAGCCTCCAAACCAGGACAGGGGCAGCCTATGGCTACACCTTC.

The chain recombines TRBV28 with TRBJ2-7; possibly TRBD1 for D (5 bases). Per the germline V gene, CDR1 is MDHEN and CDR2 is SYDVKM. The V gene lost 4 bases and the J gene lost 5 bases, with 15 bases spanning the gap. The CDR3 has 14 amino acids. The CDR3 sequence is CASSYDPGNNEQYF. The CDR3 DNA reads TGTGCCAGCAGTTATGACCCAGGGAACAACGAGCAGTACTTC.

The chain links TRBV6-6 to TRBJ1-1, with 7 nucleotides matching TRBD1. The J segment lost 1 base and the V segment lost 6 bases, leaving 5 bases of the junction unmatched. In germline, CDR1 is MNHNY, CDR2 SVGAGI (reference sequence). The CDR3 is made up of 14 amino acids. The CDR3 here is CASRDRFPNTEAFF. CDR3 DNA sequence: TGTGCCAGCAGGGACAGGTTCCCGAACACTGAAGCTTTCTTT.

CDR3 loop: CASSAGQGLPYEQYF. The DNA for the CDR3 is TGTGCCAGCAGCGCCGGACAGGGCCTCCCATACGAGCAGTACTTC. V gene TRBV9 combines with J gene TRBJ2-7; 8 nucleotides align to TRBD1. Per the germline V gene, CDR1 is SGDLS and CDR2 is YYNGEE. The CDR3 has 15 residues. With V trimmed by 3 bases and J by 4 bases, 9 bases remained unmatched. The whole variable domain, filled in from reference TRBV9 and TRBJ2-7, reads DSGVTQTPKHLITATGQRVTLRCSPRSGDLSVYWYQQSLDQGLQFLIQYYNGEERAKGNILERFSAQQFPDLHSELNLSSLELGDSALYFCASSAGQGLPYEQYFGPGTRLTVT.

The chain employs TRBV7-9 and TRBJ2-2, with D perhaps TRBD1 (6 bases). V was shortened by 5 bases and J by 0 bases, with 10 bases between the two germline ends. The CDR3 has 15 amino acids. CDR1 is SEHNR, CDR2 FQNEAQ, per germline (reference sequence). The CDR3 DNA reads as TGTGCCAGCAGCCCACAGGGAACGAACACCGGGGAGCTGTTTTTT. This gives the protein CASSPQGTNTGELFF.

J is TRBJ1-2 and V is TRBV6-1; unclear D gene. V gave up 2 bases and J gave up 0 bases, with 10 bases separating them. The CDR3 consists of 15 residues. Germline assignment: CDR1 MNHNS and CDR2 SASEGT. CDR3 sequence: CASSERSGANYGYTF. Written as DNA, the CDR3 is TGTGCCAGCAGTGAAAGGTCCGGAGCTAACTATGGCTACACCTTC.

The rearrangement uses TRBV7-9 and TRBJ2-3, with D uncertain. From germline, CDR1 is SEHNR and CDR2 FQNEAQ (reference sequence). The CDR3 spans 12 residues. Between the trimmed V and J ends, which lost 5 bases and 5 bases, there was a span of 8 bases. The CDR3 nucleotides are TGTGCCAGCAGCCCTCAGGTAGATACGCAGTATTTT. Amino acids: CASSPQVDTQYF.

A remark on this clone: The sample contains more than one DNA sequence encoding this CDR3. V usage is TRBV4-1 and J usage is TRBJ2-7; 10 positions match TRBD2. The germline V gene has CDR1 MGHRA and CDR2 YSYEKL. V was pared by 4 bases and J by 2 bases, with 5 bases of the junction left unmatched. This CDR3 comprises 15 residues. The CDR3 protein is CASSPRTSGPYEQYF. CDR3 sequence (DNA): TGCGCCAGCAGCCCGCGGACTAGCGGACCCTACGAGCAGTACTTC.

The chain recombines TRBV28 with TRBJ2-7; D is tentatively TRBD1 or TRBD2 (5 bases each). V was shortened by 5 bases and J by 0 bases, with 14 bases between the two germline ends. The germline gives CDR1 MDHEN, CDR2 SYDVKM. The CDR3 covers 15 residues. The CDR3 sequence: CASSGRDGVSYEQYF. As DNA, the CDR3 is TGTGCCAGCAGTGGCCGGGACGGCGTCTCCTACGAGCAGTACTTC.

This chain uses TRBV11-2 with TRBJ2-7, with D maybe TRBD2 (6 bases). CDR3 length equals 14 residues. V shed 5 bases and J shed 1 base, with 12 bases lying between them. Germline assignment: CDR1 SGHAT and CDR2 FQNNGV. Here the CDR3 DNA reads TGTGCCAGCAGCCAACATAGCGGATCCTACGAGCAGTACTTC. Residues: CASSQHSGSYEQYF.

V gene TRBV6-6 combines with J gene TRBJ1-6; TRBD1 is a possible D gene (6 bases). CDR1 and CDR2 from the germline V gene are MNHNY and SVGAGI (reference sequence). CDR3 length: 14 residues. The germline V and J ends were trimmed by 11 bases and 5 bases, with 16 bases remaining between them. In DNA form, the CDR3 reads TGTGCCTCCCGACCGGGACACAATAATTCACCCCTCCACTTT. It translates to CASRPGHNNSPLHF.